These 2 T cell receptor beta chains came from one sample sequenced in a study of response to subunit inactivated influenza vaccine. TCRdb re-called the RT-PCR reads with MiXCR, one entry per CDR3 protein. The sample contains over 750,000 distinct CDR3 sequences, around 20% of which appear only once. The sequences come from PBMCs from blood, collected 5 days after vaccination. Receptors originate from a man aged 50 to 60 who received an inactivated influenza vaccine.

This clonotype was seen a few times. The CDR3 loop is CASSPSLGVEQYF. As DNA, the CDR3 is TGTGCCAGCAGCCCCTCTCTGGGAGTCGAGCAGTACTTC. The chain carries TRBV3-1 and TRBJ2-7; D perhaps matches TRBD2 (5 bases). Germline V gene lookup returns CDR1 LGHDT and CDR2 YNNKEL (reference sequence). The CDR3 runs 13 residues. The V end lost 4 bases, the J end lost 6 bases, and 13 bases lay between the germline ends.

The rearrangement links TRBV7-9 to TRBJ2-7; the D gene is possibly TRBD2 (6 bases). Germline lookup yields CDR1 SEHNR and CDR2 FQNEAQ (reference sequence). Trimming took off 5 bases at V and 0 bases at J, with 14 bases between the two ends. CDR3 length: 15 residues. The CDR3 sequence: CASSPEGLSSYEQYF. The CDR3 nucleotides are TGTGCCAGCAGCCCGGAGGGTCTGAGCTCCTACGAGCAGTACTTC.